The 27 T cell receptor beta chains reported below all come from one sample, sequenced in a study of cytomegalovirus exposure and HLA in healthy donors. This table comes from immunoSEQ multiplex PCR, and its TCRdb copy is limited to in-frame clones, with some not included. The sample has around 100,000 clones; over 85% are singletons. Material: PBMCs. The receptor set was obtained from a woman younger than 30 in good health and CMV-seronegative.

V and J are TRBV12-5 and TRBJ2-3, with 9 nucleotides matching TRBD1. Germline-derived CDR1 and CDR2 are LGHNT and FRNRAP. The CDR3 is made up of 14 amino acids. V was clipped by 5 bases and J by 0 bases; unmatched bases: 0. The CDR3 bases are TGTGCTAGTGGTGGGACAGGGAGCACAGATACGCAGTATTTT. This encodes CASGGTGSTDTQYF.

The rearrangement uses TRBV5-8 and TRBJ1-2; D is undetermined. V was cut by 5 bases and J by 1 base, with 3 bases left in between. The CDR3 extends over 11 amino acids. Germline CDR1 SGHTS, CDR2 YDEGEE. The CDR3 spells CASRYNYGYTF. In nucleotides, the CDR3 is TGTGCCAGCAGATATAACTATGGCTACACCTTC.

Details on this clone: An end of the junction differs from the germline gene, which may be a read error. The genes are TRBV20-1 and TRBJ2-1; the match to TRBD2 covers 8 bases. This CDR3 has 11 residues. Germline CDR1 is DFQATT and CDR2 is SNEGSKA (reference sequence). The CDR3 DNA is TGCAGTGCCCGGACTAGCAAAATTCCGGTCTTC. Amino acid sequence: CSARTSKIPVF.

This clone was counted a single time. The CDR3 loop reads CASSIEQGPLYEQYF. In nucleotides, the CDR3 is TGTGCCAGTAGTATAGAGCAGGGCCCTCTCTACGAGCAGTACTTC. The V gene is TRBV19, the J gene TRBJ2-7; tentatively, D is TRBD1 (5 bases). The CDR3 is 15 amino acids. Trimming took off 0 bases at V and 3 bases at J, with 12 bases between the two ends. The germline V gene encodes CDR1 LNHDA and CDR2 SQIVND (reference sequence).

This chain uses TRBV29-1 with TRBJ2-5, with a possible D match to TRBD1 (5 bases). Germline-derived CDR1 and CDR2 are SQVTM and ANQGSEA. The CDR3 length is 14 residues. The germline V and J ends were trimmed by 1 base and 9 bases, with 18 bases remaining between them. The CDR3 DNA reads as TGCAGCGTTGAAGTAGGGGTCGTGCCGTTGGCCCAGTACTTC. It codes for CSVEVGVVPLAQYF.

The chain links TRBV27 to TRBJ2-5, with no clear D. In germline, CDR1 is MNHEY, CDR2 SMNVEV (reference sequence). V lost 3 bases to trimming and J lost 5 bases, with 10 bases between them. This CDR3 spans 13 amino acids. CDR3 protein: CASSFLGQETQYF. The CDR3 coding sequence is TGTGCCAGCAGTTTCCTTGGGCAGGAGACCCAGTACTTC.

This chain joins TRBV7-2 and TRBJ2-1; tentatively, D is TRBD2 (5 bases). V lost 3 bases and J lost 8, with 14 bases in between. CDR1 is SGHTA, CDR2 FQGNSA, per germline. There are 14 residues in the CDR3. The CDR3 loop reads CASSLAREPDEQFF. The CDR3 coding sequence is TGTGCCAGCAGCTTGGCGAGGGAACCCGATGAGCAGTTCTTC.

The rearrangement uses TRBV19 and TRBJ2-7, with 9 bases identical to TRBD1. The CDR3 is 15 amino acids. The J segment lost 4 bases and the V segment lost 5 bases, leaving 9 bases of the junction unmatched. Germline lookup yields CDR1 LNHDA and CDR2 SQIVND (reference sequence). The CDR3 region is CASSDTGTGSYEQYF. In nucleotides, the CDR3 is TGTGCCAGTAGTGACACCGGGACAGGGTCGTACGAGCAGTACTTC.

The chain uses TRBV29-1 and TRBJ1-2; D is perhaps TRBD1 (5 bases). The CDR3 extends over 13 amino acids. Trimming removed 7 bases from V and 2 bases from J, with 14 bases in between. Germline V gene data show CDR1 as SQVTM and CDR2 as ANQGSEA. CDR3 sequence: CSALGGGNYGYTF. The CDR3 DNA reads TGCAGCGCCCTCGGGGGGGGGAACTATGGCTACACCTTC.

This chain connects TRBV9 to TRBJ2-1, with 7 bases matching TRBD2. CDR1 and CDR2 (germline): SGDLS, YYNGEE. V lost 0 bases to trimming and J lost 8 bases; unmatched junction nucleotides: 2. This CDR3 region has 13 residues. The CDR3 loop reads CASSVVAGDEQFF. Written as DNA, the CDR3 is TGTGCCAGCAGCGTAGTTGCGGGAGATGAGCAGTTCTTC. Using reference TRBV9 and TRBJ2-1 for the parts outside the CDR3, the full variable domain is DSGVTQTPKHLITATGQRVTLRCSPRSGDLSVYWYQQSLDQGLQFLIQYYNGEERAKGNILERFSAQQFPDLHSELNLSSLELGDSALYFCASSVVAGDEQFFGPGTRLTVL.

The chain recombines TRBV27 with TRBJ2-5, with D possibly matching TRBD1 (5 bases). The CDR3 has 15 amino acids. V lost 3 bases and J 2 bases, leaving 13 bases between the germline ends. Germline CDR1 and CDR2: MNHEY and SMNVEV (reference sequence). CDR3 sequence (DNA): TGTGCCAGCAGTTTTGACAGTAGTTCACAAGAGACCCAGTACTTC. It yields the protein CASSFDSSSQETQYF.

The chain links TRBV2 to TRBJ1-2; TRBD1 matches 11 bases. After removal of 5 bases from V and 8 bases from J, the junction contained 10 bases not matched to a gene. Germline CDR1 reads SNHLY; CDR2 reads FYNNEI. The CDR3 is 15 residues long. Here the CDR3 DNA reads TGTGCCAGCAGTCCGGTGGGACAGGGGGGGCGAGGCTACACCTTC. It specifies CASSPVGQGGRGYTF.

Regarding this clone: At one end, the junction sequence differs from germline, possibly due to a read error. V and J are TRBV27 and TRBJ2-1, with TRBD2 matching over 14 bases. This CDR3 comprises 18 residues. The germline CDR1 and CDR2 sequences are MNHEY and SMNVEV (reference sequence). CDR3 coding DNA: TGTGCCAGCAGTTACGGACTAGCGGGGGGCTCCTCCAACAATGAGCAGTTCTTC. Amino acid sequence: CASSYGLAGGSSNNEQFF.

A single count supports this clone. The chain joins TRBV5-5 to TRBJ2-5; 12 nucleotides agree with TRBD1. CDR3 length equals 14 residues. V was clipped by 4 bases and J by 4 bases; unmatched bases: 2. CDR1 SGHKS and CDR2 YYEKEE come from the germline V gene (reference sequence). This CDR3 is CASSLGQGAETQYF. DNA for the CDR3: TGTGCCAGCAGCCTGGGACAGGGGGCAGAGACCCAGTACTTC.

V is TRBV7-9 and J is TRBJ2-3; maybe TRBD2 (6 bases). The V end was cut by 0 bases, the J end by 8 bases, with 18 bases between. The CDR3 runs 16 residues. Germline V gene sequence: CDR1 SEHNR, CDR2 FQNEAQ (reference sequence). CDR3 loop: CASSLADGGPVGTQYF. In DNA form, the CDR3 reads TGTGCCAGCAGCTTAGCTGACGGGGGACCCGTGGGTACGCAGTATTTT. Combining the CDR3 with reference TRBV7-9 and TRBJ2-3 gives the whole variable domain DTGVSQNPRHKITKRGQNVTFRCDPISEHNRLYWYRQTLGQGPEFLTYFQNEAQLEKSRLLSDRFSAERPKGSFSTLEIQRTEQGDSAMYLCASSLADGGPVGTQYFGPGTRLTVL.

J is TRBJ1-2 and V is TRBV4-2; TRBD1 might be the D (6 bases). This CDR3 is 15 amino acids long. Germline lookup yields CDR1 LGHNA and CDR2 YNFKEQ. The ends were cut back, 4 bases at V and 1 base at J, with 13 bases in the middle. The CDR3 bases are TGTGCCAGCAGCCGAGACAGGAACCTTAACTATGGCTACACCTTC. This codes for CASSRDRNLNYGYTF.

The V and J genes are TRBV19 and TRBJ1-1; 10 bases are shared with TRBD1. The CDR3 runs to 14 residues. Germline V lookup: CDR1 LNHDA, CDR2 SQIVND (reference sequence). J gave up 6 bases and V 4 bases, and 5 bases lay outside the gene matches. CDR3 in DNA: TGTGCCAGTAGTAGGGACAGGGGCAAACCTGAAGCTTTCTTT. Amino acid sequence: CASSRDRGKPEAFF.

This clone was counted once. This chain links TRBV9 with TRBJ1-1, with D maybe TRBD1 (5 bases). This CDR3 has 14 residues. Germline assignment: CDR1 SGDLS and CDR2 YYNGEE. V lost 4 bases, J lost 9 bases, and 19 bases lay in between. The CDR3 coding sequence is TGTGCCAGCAGCTCCCTCCCAGGTAACAGGCAAGCTTTCTTT. It is translated as CASSSLPGNRQAFF.

V usage is TRBV7-2 and J usage is TRBJ2-3; a possible D gene is TRBD2 (6 bases). This CDR3 region has 14 residues. Germline V gives CDR1 SGHTA, CDR2 FQGNSA. Trimming cost V 1 base and J 2 bases, with 7 bases left between them. This CDR3 is CASSLGRDTDTQYF. The CDR3 nucleotides are TGTGCCAGCAGCTTAGGGCGGGACACAGATACGCAGTATTTT.

The chain recombines TRBV6-4 with TRBJ2-5; D not certain. From germline, CDR1 is MRHNA and CDR2 SNTAGT. The CDR3 contains 13 residues. Trimming pared 3 bases from V and 7 bases from J, leaving 12 bases between. The CDR3 DNA is TGTGCCAGCAGTGAAACGTCAGTAACGACCCAGTACTTC. It translates to CASSETSVTTQYF.

The CDR3 DNA is TGTGCCAGCAGCCGCGGGGGGCCCGAGCAGTACTTC. Translating gives CASSRGGPEQYF. J is TRBJ2-7 and V is TRBV7-8, with 8 nucleotides matching TRBD2. V lost 5 bases, J lost 6 bases, and 3 bases stayed unmatched. CDR1 and CDR2 (germline): SGHVS, FQNEAQ. The CDR3 length is 12 residues.

This clone occurred a few times. V gene TRBV6-1 combines with J gene TRBJ2-5, with 9 bases lining up with TRBD2. CDR1 is MNHNS, CDR2 SASEGT, per germline. Trimming took 3 bases from V and 2 from J; bases not matched to a gene: 1. This CDR3 is built from 14 residues. CDR3 sequence (DNA): TGTGCCAGCAGTGATGCGGGGGGGCAAGAGACCCAGTACTTC. This gives the protein CASSDAGGQETQYF.

This chain joins TRBV11-3 and TRBJ1-1, with 7 bases aligning to TRBD1. V dropped 0 bases and J dropped 2; count of bases not matched to a gene: 3. Per the germline V gene, CDR1 is SGHNT and CDR2 is YENEEA. The CDR3 covers 15 residues. DNA for the CDR3: TGTGCCAGCAGCTTAGAACAGGGGAACAACACTGAAGCTTTCTTT. It codes for CASSLEQGNNTEAFF.

The chain combines TRBV27 with TRBJ1-2, with 10 bases aligning to TRBD1. CDR3 length: 16 amino acids. Germline V CDR1 and CDR2: MNHEY, SMNVEV (reference sequence). V was pared by 3 bases and J by 2 bases, with 6 bases of the junction left unmatched. The CDR3: CASSFHPGQGNYGYTF. CDR3 DNA sequence: TGTGCCAGCAGTTTCCACCCGGGACAGGGGAACTATGGCTACACCTTC.

This rearrangement joins TRBV7-6 to TRBJ2-7; TRBD1 matches at 8 bases. Looked up from germline, CDR1 is SGHVS and CDR2 is FNYEAQ. J lost 3 bases, V lost 5 bases, and 3 bases had no gene match. This CDR3 is 13 amino acids long. The DNA for the CDR3 is TGTGCCAGCAGCCAGGGGGCGGGCTACGAGCAGTACTTC. Translating it yields CASSQGAGYEQYF.

The chain links TRBV2 to TRBJ1-2; 9 positions agree with TRBD1. The CDR3 is made up of 16 amino acids. Germline loops: CDR1 SNHLY, CDR2 FYNNEI. V was clipped by 7 bases and J by 4 bases; unmatched bases: 13. CDR3 sequence reads: CASMLSGTGNGYGYTF. CDR3 DNA sequence: TGTGCCAGCATGTTGAGTGGGACAGGGAATGGCTATGGCTACACCTTC.

The chain joins TRBV5-1 to TRBJ2-7; 7 bases agree with TRBD2. With 3 bases clipped from V and 3 bases from J, the junction kept 9 bases outside the gene matches. Germline V gene lookup returns CDR1 SGHRS and CDR2 YFSETQ. The CDR3 contains 15 residues. In nucleotides, the CDR3 is TGCGCCAGCAGCTCCCGCGGGGGAATCGGCTACGAGCAGTACTTC. Its protein product is CASSSRGGIGYEQYF.